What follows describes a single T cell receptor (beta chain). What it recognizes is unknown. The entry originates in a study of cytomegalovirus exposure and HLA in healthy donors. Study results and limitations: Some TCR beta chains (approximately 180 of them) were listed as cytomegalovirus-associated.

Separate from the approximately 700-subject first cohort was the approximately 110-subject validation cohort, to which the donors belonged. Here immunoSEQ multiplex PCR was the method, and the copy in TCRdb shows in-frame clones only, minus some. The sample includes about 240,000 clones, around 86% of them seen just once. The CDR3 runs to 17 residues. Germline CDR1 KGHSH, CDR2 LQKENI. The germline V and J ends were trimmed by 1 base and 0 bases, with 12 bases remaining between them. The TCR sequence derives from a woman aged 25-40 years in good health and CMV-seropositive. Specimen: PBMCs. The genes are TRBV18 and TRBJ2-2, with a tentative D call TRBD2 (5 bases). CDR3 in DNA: TGTGCCAGCTCACCACTAAGGGAGAGCGCGAACACCGGGGAGCTGTTTTTT. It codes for CASSPLRESANTGELFF.